This T cell receptor beta chain is drawn from a study of blood T cell repertoires in COVID-19. Only in-frame clones appear in the TCRdb table, and some are missing; sequencing was by immunoSEQ multiplex PCR. This table has under 80,000 clones, 86% appearing once. Material: peripheral blood. This TCR was recovered from a human donor in a cohort sampled during active COVID-19.

As DNA, the CDR3 is TGTGCCAGCAGCTCCCCGGGACTCCCTCGCCCGTACAATGAGCAGTTCTTC. Encoded protein: CASSSPGLPRPYNEQFF. The rearrangement uses TRBV13 and TRBJ2-1; possibly TRBD2 for D (6 bases). V was pared by 4 bases and J by 4 bases, with 20 bases between. The CDR3 runs 17 residues. Germline V lookup: CDR1 PRHDT, CDR2 FYEKMQ (reference sequence). Full variable domain (outside the CDR3, taken from reference TRBV13 and TRBJ2-1): AAGVIQSPRHLIKEKRETATLKCYPIPRHDTVYWYQQGPGQDPQFLISFYEKMQSDKGSIPDRFSAQQFSDYHSELNMSSLELGDSALYFCASSSPGLPRPYNEQFFGPGTRLTVL.